The rows below give T cell receptor beta chains drawn from one sample of a study of T cell clones after liver transplantation. The table came from immunoSEQ multiplex PCR; TCRdb's copy has only in-frame clones and leaves some out. The sample lists approximately 72,000 clones; about 92% were seen once. This specimen consisted of CD4+ T cells from blood, obtained before liver transplant. The receptors here all came from a human donor who received a liver transplant. Both conserved end residues are part of each CDR3. The D gene is left open where the match is weak. Size is omitted from some rows. Given values are once, few, many or a class for expanded clones.

TRBD1,TRBV19,TRBJ1-1,-,TGTGCCAGTAGCCCTCAGGGGGCGAACACTGAAGCTTTCTTT,CASSPQGANTEAFF
TRBD1,TRBV11-2,TRBJ1-2,-,TGTGCCAGCAGCCAATCGGGCGGACAGGGATCTGTCTATGGCTACACCTTC,CASSQSGGQGSVYGYTF
-,TRBV27,TRBJ2-1,-,TGTGCCAGCAGTCCCTCCCCAGTCATGGAGCAGTTCTTC,CASSPSPVMEQFF
TRBD2,TRBV9,TRBJ2-7,-,TGTGCCAGCAGCGTAGATGGGGGGGTAGACCACTACGAGCAGTACTTC,CASSVDGGVDHYEQYF
-,TRBV28,TRBJ1-2,once,TGTGCCAGCAGTCCGTCGAGGGGCACCTCTAACTATGGCTACACCTTC,CASSPSRGTSNYGYTF
TRBD1,TRBV6-1,TRBJ2-5,-,TGTGCCAGCGCAGGGGGCTCTGTGACCCAGTACTTC,CASAGGSVTQYF
TRBD2,TRBV29-1,TRBJ2-5,-,TGCAGCGTTGGGGAGGGCGGGAGTTCGGGAGAGACCCAGTACTTC,CSVGEGGSSGETQYF
-,TRBV19,TRBJ2-2,once,TGTGCCAGTAGTGTCGCCGGAGCTGCTAAGACCGGGGAGCTGTTTTTT,CASSVAGAAKTGELFF
TRBD2,TRBV5-6,TRBJ2-5,-,TGTGCCAGCAGCTCCTTCTCGGGGGGAGGGAGAGAGACCCAGTACTTC,CASSSFSGGGRETQYF
-,TRBV2,TRBJ2-7,-,TGTGCCAGCAGCGAGGCACGGGTTGGCGAGCAGTACTTC,CASSEARVGEQYF
TRBD2,TRBV11-3,TRBJ2-5,-,TGTGCCAGCAGCTCCACTAGCGGGAGAGGGGAGACCCAGTACTTC,CASSSTSGRGETQYF
-,TRBV6-1,TRBJ1-2,-,TGTGCCAGCAGTGAAGGAGGGTTCTATGGCTACACCTTC,CASSEGGFYGYTF
TRBD1,TRBV5-1,TRBJ2-5,-,TGCGCCAGCAGCTTCTCTACAGGGGACCAAGAGACCCAGTACTTC,CASSFSTGDQETQYF
-,TRBV29-1,TRBJ2-3,-,TGCAGCGTTGATTCTGGCCCCGGCGGGACAGATACGCAGTATTTT,CSVDSGPGGTDTQYF
-,TRBV5-1,TRBJ2-7,-,TGCGCCAGCAGCTTGGACACCTACGAGCAGTACTTC,CASSLDTYEQYF
-,TRBV9,TRBJ2-3,-,TGTGCCAGCAGCGTAGTGGCGGGATCCACAGATACGCAGTATTTT,CASSVVAGSTDTQYF
-,TRBV28,TRBJ1-1,-,TGTGCCAGCAGTTTTTTCGGGGATATGTCTGAAGCTTTCTTT,CASSFFGDMSEAFF
TRBD2,TRBV11-2,TRBJ2-7,-,TGTGCCAGCAGCTTAGCCCTAGCGGGAGTTCCTCAGTACTTC,CASSLALAGVPQYF
-,TRBV7-2,TRBJ2-3,-,TGTGCCAGCAGCCTATCTTCAGGGGGCACAGATACGCAGTATTTT,CASSLSSGGTDTQYF
-,TRBV7-8,TRBJ2-7,-,TGTGCCAGCAGCTCCACGCAAATAGGCGAGCAGTACTTC,CASSSTQIGEQYF
-,TRBV18,TRBJ2-5,-,TGTGCCAGCTCACCGCAAGAGACCCAGTACTTC,CASSPQETQYF
-,TRBV7-2,TRBJ1-1,-,TGTGCCAGCAGCTGGAACAGAAACACTGAAGCTTTCTTT,CASSWNRNTEAFF